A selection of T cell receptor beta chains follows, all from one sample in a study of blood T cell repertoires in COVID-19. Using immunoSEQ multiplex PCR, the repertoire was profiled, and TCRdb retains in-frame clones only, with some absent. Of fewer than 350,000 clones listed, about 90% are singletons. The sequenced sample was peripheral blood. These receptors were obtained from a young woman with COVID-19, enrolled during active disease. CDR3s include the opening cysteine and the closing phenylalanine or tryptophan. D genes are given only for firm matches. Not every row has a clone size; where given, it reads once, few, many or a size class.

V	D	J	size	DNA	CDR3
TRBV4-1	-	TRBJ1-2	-	TGCGCCAGCAGCCAACCGACGACGGGTTTTTATGGCTACACCTTC	CASSQPTTGFYGYTF
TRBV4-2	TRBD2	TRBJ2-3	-	TGTGCCAGCAGCCAATCCTCTAGCGGGGCGGCTTCAGATACGCAGTATTTT	CASSQSSSGAASDTQYF
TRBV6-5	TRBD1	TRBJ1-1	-	TGTGCCAGCACCGGGACAGGGCGGAATACTGAAGCTTTCTTT	CASTGTGRNTEAFF
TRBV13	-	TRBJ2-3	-	TGTGCCAGCAGCTTCGGGGGGCGATCAGATACGCAGTATTTT	CASSFGGRSDTQYF
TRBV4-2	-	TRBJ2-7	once	TGTGCCAGCAGCCAAGAGCAGGGCCGTCTTTACGAGCAGTACTTC	CASSQEQGRLYEQYF
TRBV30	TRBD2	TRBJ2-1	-	TGTGCCTGGCAAAAGGGTGCCGGGGGGAATGAGCAGTTCTTC	CAWQKGAGGNEQFF
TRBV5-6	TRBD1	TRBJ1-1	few	TGTGCCAGCAGCTTTTGGGACAGGATGAACACTGAAGCTTTCTTT	CASSFWDRMNTEAFF
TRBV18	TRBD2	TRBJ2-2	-	TGTGCCAGCTCACCACGCCTGGGACTAGCGGGTAGCACCGGGGAGCTGTTTTTT	CASSPRLGLAGSTGELFF
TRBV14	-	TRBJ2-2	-	TGTGCCAGCAGCCTTGGATGGGGCTGGGAGCTGTTTTTT	CASSLGWGWELFF
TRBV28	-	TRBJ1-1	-	TGTGCCAGCAGTTTATGGGGGGCGGGAGACACTGAAGCTTTCTTT	CASSLWGAGDTEAFF
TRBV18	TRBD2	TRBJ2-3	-	TGTGCCAGCTCACCCATCCAGCGACTAGCAACAGATACGCAGTATTTT	CASSPIQRLATDTQYF
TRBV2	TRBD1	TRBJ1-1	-	TGTGCCAGCAGGGGACAGAGAAACACTGAAGCTTTCTTT	CASRGQRNTEAFF
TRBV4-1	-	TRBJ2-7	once	TGCGCCAGCAGCCAAGAGAGCGAAGACAGGTGGCCCTACGAGCAGTACTTC	CASSQESEDRWPYEQYF
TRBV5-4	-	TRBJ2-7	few	TGTGCCAGCAGCTTGGGGGGCAGGGCCTACGAGCAGTACTTC	CASSLGGRAYEQYF
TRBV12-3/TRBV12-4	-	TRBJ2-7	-	TGTGCCAGCAGTTTAGGGGCAGCCTACGAGCAGTACTTC	CASSLGAAYEQYF
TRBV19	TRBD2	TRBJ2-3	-	TGTGCCAGTGATAGCGGGGGGGCAGGAGATACGCAGTATTTT	CASDSGGAGDTQYF
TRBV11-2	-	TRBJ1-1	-	TGTGCCAGCAGCTTAGTAGGGGGGGACACTGAAGCTTTCTTT	CASSLVGGDTEAFF
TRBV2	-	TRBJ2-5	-	TGTGCCAGCAGTGGATTGCAGGTCCAAGAGACCCAGTACTTC	CASSGLQVQETQYF
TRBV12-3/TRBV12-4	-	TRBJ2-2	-	TGTGCCGTGGCATTGAACACCGGGGAGCTGTTTTTT	CAVALNTGELFF
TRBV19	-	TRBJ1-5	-	TGTGCCAGTAGTATGAGTTCTACTTATAGCAATCAGCCCCAGCATTTT	CASSMSSTYSNQPQHF
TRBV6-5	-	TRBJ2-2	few	TGTGCCAGCAGACAACAGGGTACCGGGGAGCTGTTTTTT	CASRQQGTGELFF
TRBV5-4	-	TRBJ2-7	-	TGTGCCAGCAGCGCCCCACACCTTTACGAGCAGTACTTC	CASSAPHLYEQYF
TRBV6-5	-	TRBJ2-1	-	TGTGCCAGCAGTTACTCTACTAGCACCAATGAGCAGTTCTTC	CASSYSTSTNEQFF
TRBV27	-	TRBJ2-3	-	TGTGCCAGCAGTTTAGGCTCAGATACGCAGTATTTT	CASSLGSDTQYF
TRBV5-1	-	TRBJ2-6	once	TGCGCCAGCAGCCTCGTCGGACAGAGTCACACTTCGGGGGCCAACGTCCTGACTTTC	CASSLVGQSHTSGANVLTF
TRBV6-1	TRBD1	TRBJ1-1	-	TGTGCCAGCAGTGAAGCGTTCCTGGGACAGGGGGGCAGCGAGGCTTTCTTT	CASSEAFLGQGGSEAFF
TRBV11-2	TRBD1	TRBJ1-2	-	TGTGCCAGCAGCTTAGGGACAGGCGAGTACTATGGCTACACCTTC	CASSLGTGEYYGYTF
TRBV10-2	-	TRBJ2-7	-	TGCGCCAGCAGTGCCCTTTCCTACGAGCAGTACTTC	CASSALSYEQYF
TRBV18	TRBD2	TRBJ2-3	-	TGTGCCAGCTCACTCCAGACTAGCGGGGCTATCACAGATACGCAGTATTTT	CASSLQTSGAITDTQYF
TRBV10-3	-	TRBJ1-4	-	TGTGCCATCAATAGGGGCGTAGGTGAAAAACTGTTTTTT	CAINRGVGEKLFF
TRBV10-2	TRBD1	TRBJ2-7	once	TGCGCCAGCAGTGAGGGACAGGGCTACGAGCAGTACTTC	CASSEGQGYEQYF
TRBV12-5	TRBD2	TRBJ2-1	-	TGTGCTAGTGGTTTTATAGCGGGGGGGGTCGGTGAGCAGTTCTTC	CASGFIAGGVGEQFF
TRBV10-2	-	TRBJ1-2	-	TGCGCCAGCAGTGGTGGGAGGGACCCTCCTGGGGGCTACACCTTC	CASSGGRDPPGGYTF
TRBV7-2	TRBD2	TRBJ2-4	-	TGTGCCAGCAGCTTAGATTCCCTAGTGGCGGGGGGGAGGTACTTC	CASSLDSLVAGGRYF
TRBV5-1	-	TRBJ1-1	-	TGCGCCAGCAGCTTGGAGGGGCTCCCGAACACTGAAGCTTTCTTT	CASSLEGLPNTEAFF
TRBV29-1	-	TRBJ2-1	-	TGCAGCGGGGGTAAAAGCGGAGGGGCCAATGAGCAGTTCTTC	CSGGKSGGANEQFF
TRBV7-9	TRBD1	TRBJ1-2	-	TGTGCCAGCAGCTTAGCCCTAACAGGGGATGGCTACACCTTC	CASSLALTGDGYTF
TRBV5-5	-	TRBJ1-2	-	TGTGCCAGCAGCCCGAGGGCGGGGGCGAGTGGCTACACCTTC	CASSPRAGASGYTF
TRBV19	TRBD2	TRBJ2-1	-	TGTGCCAGTACCGAAAGCGGGGCCTACAATGAGCAGTTCTTC	CASTESGAYNEQFF
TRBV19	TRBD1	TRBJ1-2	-	TGTGCCAGTAGTATGGAACAGGGGCTTTACTATGGCTACACCTTC	CASSMEQGLYYGYTF
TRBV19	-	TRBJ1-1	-	TGTGCCAGTAGTATAGGAGGTGGAGGCACTGAAGCTTTCTTT	CASSIGGGGTEAFF
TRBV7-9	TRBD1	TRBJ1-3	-	TGTGCCAGCAGCCTACAGGGGAACGGAAACACCATATATTTT	CASSLQGNGNTIYF
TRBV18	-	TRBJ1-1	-	TGTGCCAGCTCACAGGGGCAGCTCCTTACTGAAGCTTTCTTT	CASSQGQLLTEAFF
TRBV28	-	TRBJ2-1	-	TGTGCCAGCAGTTTCCAGGGGATTAATGAGCAGTTCTTC	CASSFQGINEQFF